This is a list of T cell receptor beta chains from one sample in a study of tumor-infiltrating lymphocytes in primary liver carcinoma. TCRdb ran MiXCR on the multiplex PCR reads and lists one entry per CDR3 protein. The table records about 25,000 distinct CDR3 sequences, roughly 80% of them present only once. The material sequenced was liver tumor tissue from sampling region 5. All receptors derive from a young woman with primary liver carcinoma and hepatitis B virus infection. CDR3s include the opening cysteine and the closing phenylalanine or tryptophan. Each record gives: D gene, clone size, V gene, CDR3 length, J gene, CDR3 protein, CDR3 DNA. The D gene is left open where the match is weak. A clone size is listed for some rows: how often the clone was seen (once, few, many), or a class if it is expanded.

D: .
size: .
V: TRBV12-3/TRBV12-4
length: 14
J: TRBJ1-5
CDR3: CASSDEGLNQPQHF
DNA: TGTGCCAGCAGTGATGAGGGGCTCAATCAGCCCCAGCATTTT

D: TRBD1
size: many
V: TRBV19
length: 21
J: TRBJ2-5
CDR3: CASSLTPLPGQGRLTEKTQYF
DNA: TGTGCCAGTAGCCTAACCCCCCTCCCGGGACAGGGGCGACTTACGGAGAAGACCCAGTACTTC

D: .
size: .
V: TRBV24-1
length: 16
J: TRBJ2-1
CDR3: CATARMDSYFWHEQFF
DNA: TGTGCAACCGCCAGGATGGACAGTTATTTTTGGCATGAGCAGTTCTTC

D: TRBD1
size: once
V: TRBV11-2
length: 15
J: TRBJ2-3
CDR3: CASRLPGQSTDTQYF
DNA: TGTGCCAGCAGACTACCGGGACAGTCCACAGATACGCAGTATTTT

D: .
size: .
V: TRBV6-1
length: 14
J: TRBJ2-7
CDR3: CSNSDFGPPYEQYF
DNA: TGTTCCAACAGTGACTTCGGGCCACCCTACGAGCAGTACTTC

D: .
size: .
V: TRBV12-3/TRBV12-4
length: 14
J: TRBJ2-3
CDR3: CTSSFARSTDTQYF
DNA: TGTACCAGCAGTTTTGCTCGTAGCACAGATACACAGTATTTT

D: .
size: .
V: TRBV5-8
length: 16
J: TRBJ2-7
CDR3: CASSFEVRELPYVQYF
DNA: TGTGCCAGCAGCTTTGAGGTGCGGGAACTCCCTTACGTGCAGTACTTC

D: .
size: .
V: TRBV28
length: 17
J: TRBJ2-3
CDR3: CANRGRYGTPEADTQYF
DNA: TGTGCCAACAGAGGACGGTACGGGACTCCCGAGGCAGATACGCAATATTTT

D: .
size: .
V: TRBV28
length: 12
J: TRBJ2-7
CDR3: CASSDTFHEQYF
DNA: TGTGCCAGCAGCGACACATTCCACGAGCAGTACTTC

D: TRBD1
size: .
V: TRBV20-1
length: 16
J: TRBJ1-6
CDR3: CSARDQTGGYSSPLHF
DNA: TGCAGTGCTAGAGATCAAACAGGGGGTTATAGTTCACCCCTCCACTTT

D: .
size: .
V: TRBV11-2
length: 14
J: TRBJ1-2
CDR3: CANSLSEANYGYTF
DNA: TGTGCTAACAGCTTAAGTGAAGCTAACTATGGCTACACCTTC

D: .
size: .
V: TRBV4-3
length: 20
J: TRBJ1-2
CDR3: CAGSQDEGRGRTATNYGYTF
DNA: TGCGCTGGCAGCCAAGACGAAGGAAGGGGCAGGACCGCTACTAACTATGGCTACACCTTC

D: .
size: .
V: TRBV11-2
length: 12
J: TRBJ2-5
CDR3: CASSLGLVTQYF
DNA: TGTGCAAGCAGCTTAGGGTTGGTGACCCAGTACTTC

D: .
size: .
V: TRBV7-9
length: 14
J: TRBJ2-7
CDR3: CASSLVGGVYKQYF
DNA: TGTGCCAGCAGCTTAGTTGGCGGGGTCTACAAGCAGTACTTC

D: .
size: .
V: TRBV4-3
length: 15
J: TRBJ2-7
CDR3: CTSSQQQESSYEQYF
DNA: TGCACCAGCAGCCAGCAACAGGAGAGCTCCTACGAGCAGTACTTC

D: .
size: .
V: TRBV6-5
length: 18
J: TRBJ2-2
CDR3: CASSYSPGVRSGTRELFF
DNA: TGTGCCAGTAGTTACTCCCCAGGGGTCAGGAGCGGCACCAGGGAGCTGTTTTTT

D: .
size: .
V: TRBV30
length: 12
J: TRBJ2-5
CDR3: CAWSSAQETQYF
DNA: TGTGCCTGGAGCTCTGCGCAGGAGACCCAGTACTTC

D: TRBD2
size: .
V: TRBV11-2
length: 16
J: TRBJ2-1
CDR3: CASRVTSGRAGNKQFF
DNA: TGTGCCAGCAGAGTTACTAGCGGAAGGGCCGGCAATAAGCAGTTCTTC

D: .
size: .
V: TRBV6-2/TRBV6-3
length: 18
J: TRBJ1-5
CDR3: CVSSYSVPGNPGNQSQHF
DNA: TGTGTCAGCAGTTACTCAGTACCGGGGAATCCGGGCAATCAGTCCCAGCATTTT

D: .
size: .
V: TRBV11-3
length: 16
J: TRBJ2-3
CDR3: CASSSGSGRGIDTQYF
DNA: TGTGCCAGCAGCTCCGGGAGTGGGCGAGGTATAGATACGCAGTATTTT

D: TRBD2
size: once
V: TRBV29-1
length: 16
J: TRBJ2-4
CDR3: CSVEIAGLKTKYIQYF
DNA: TGCAGCGTTGAGATAGCGGGATTGAAAACCAAATACATTCAGTACTTC

D: TRBD2
size: .
V: TRBV11-3
length: 15
J: TRBJ2-1
CDR3: CASNGLAGGGYEQFF
DNA: TGTGCCAGCAACGGACTAGCGGGGGGGGGGTATGAACAGTTCTTC

D: .
size: medium-sized
V: TRBV4-3
length: 16
J: TRBJ2-2
CDR3: CASSQGAGTLTGELFF
DNA: TGCGCCAGCAGCCAAGGGGCGGGGACCCTCACCGGGGAGCTGTTTTTT

D: .
size: .
V: TRBV11-2
length: 12
J: TRBJ1-4
CDR3: CASNPWRGKQFF
DNA: TGTGCCAGCAACCCCTGGAGGGGAAAACAGTTTTTT

D: TRBD2
size: .
V: TRBV7-8
length: 19
J: TRBJ2-3
CDR3: CASNARRGGKGTHTDTQYF
DNA: TGTGCCAGCAACGCTCGCCGGGGGGGTAAGGGGACACACACAGATACGCAGTATTTT

D: .
size: many
V: TRBV24-1
length: 16
J: TRBJ2-1
CDR3: CATSDPGTTIYNEQFF
DNA: TGTGCCACCAGTGATCCAGGGACCACCATATACAATGAGCAGTTCTTC

D: .
size: .
V: TRBV29-1
length: 14
J: TRBJ2-1
CDR3: CSAATRVSSNKRFF
DNA: TGCAGCGCCGCGACACGAGTAAGTTCCAATAAGCGGTTCTTC

D: .
size: medium-sized
V: TRBV10-3
length: 14
J: TRBJ2-7
CDR3: CAISGRGARDEQYF
DNA: TGTGCCATCAGTGGCCGGGGGGCACGCGACGAGCAGTACTTC

D: .
size: .
V: TRBV11-2
length: 11
J: TRBJ1-3
CDR3: CASSLGNTLYF
DNA: TGTGCCAGCAGCCTGGGAAATACCTTATATTTT

D: .
size: .
V: TRBV5-4
length: 16
J: TRBJ2-3
CDR3: CVSSLGQGKGTDTQYF
DNA: TGTGTCAGCAGCTTGGGGCAGGGCAAGGGTACAGATACGCAGTATTTT

D: .
size: .
V: TRBV29-1
length: 13
J: TRBJ1-1
CDR3: CGVLLSAEKQVFF
DNA: TGCGGCGTCCTCCTTTCAGCGGAAAAACAAGTTTTCTTT

D: .
size: .
V: TRBV11-2
length: 17
J: TRBJ2-7
CDR3: CVSSITGGGSWTCEQYF
DNA: TGTGTCAGCAGTATTACAGGAGGGGGCTCTTGGACCTGCGAGCAGTACTTC

D: .
size: few
V: TRBV4-2
length: 18
J: TRBJ2-7
CDR3: CASRQEHLGQRGPREQYF
DNA: TGTGCCAGCAGGCAGGAACACCTAGGGCAGAGGGGACCGCGCGAGCAGTACTTC

D: TRBD2
size: .
V: TRBV29-1
length: 24
J: TRBJ2-3
CDR3: CSVEQIQGRQSSPETSGGTDTQYF
DNA: TGCAGCGTAGAGCAGATACAAGGCCGACAGAGCTCGCCGGAAACTAGCGGAGGCACAGATACGCAGTATTTT

D: .
size: .
V: TRBV30
length: 15
J: TRBJ2-5
CDR3: CAWSALGIGIGTQYF
DNA: TGTGCCTGGAGTGCCCTAGGGATTGGAATAGGGACCCAGTATTTC

D: .
size: medium-sized
V: TRBV29-1
length: 16
J: TRBJ2-3
CDR3: CSVGGQPPQLQDTQYF
DNA: TGCAGCGTTGGGGGGCAGCCTCCCCAATTACAAGATACGCAGTATTTT

D: .
size: .
V: TRBV7-9
length: 12
J: TRBJ2-5
CDR3: CASSRGDGSQYF
DNA: TGTGCCAGCAGCCGAGGTGACGGAAGTCAATACTTC

D: .
size: once
V: TRBV6-5
length: 16
J: TRBJ1-2
CDR3: CASKRAQGSYSYGYTF
DNA: TGTGCCAGCAAAAGGGCACAGGGAAGTTATAGCTATGGCTACACCTTC

D: .
size: .
V: TRBV6-1
length: 19
J: TRBJ2-2
CDR3: CASSVTLPGGAPNTGELFF
DNA: TGTGCCAGCAGTGTAACCCTTCCCGGGGGCGCCCCGAACACCGGGGAGCTGTTTTTC

D: .
size: .
V: TRBV28
length: 17
J: TRBJ2-3
CDR3: CASSFAKQWRLTDTNYF
DNA: TGTGCCAGCAGTTTCGCAAAACAGTGGCGATTGACAGATACGAACTATTTT

D: .
size: .
V: TRBV10-2
length: 14
J: TRBJ2-7
CDR3: CASRRTANSYEWYF
DNA: TGCGCCAGCAGAAGGACAGCCAATTCCTACGAGTGGTACTTC

D: TRBD2
size: .
V: TRBV29-1
length: 12
J: TRBJ2-1
CDR3: CSAPRDYNEESF
DNA: TGCAGCGCCCCAAGGGACTACAATGAGGAGTCCTTC

D: .
size: .
V: TRBV6-5
length: 13
J: TRBJ2-7
CDR3: CASSEGGHYEQYF
DNA: TGTGCCAGCAGTGAGGGGGGTCATTACGAGCAGTACTTC

D: TRBD2
size: .
V: TRBV20-1
length: 17
J: TRBJ2-1
CDR3: CSARDSRGTSGSNEQFF
DNA: TGCAGTGCTAGAGACTCCAGGGGGACTAGCGGGAGCAATGAGCAGTTCTTC

D: .
size: medium-sized
V: TRBV12-3/TRBV12-4
length: 12
J: TRBJ2-1
CDR3: CASSSGVNEQFF
DNA: TGTGCCAGCAGTTCCGGGGTAAATGAGCAGTTCTTC

D: TRBD2
size: .
V: TRBV4-1
length: 15
J: TRBJ2-1
CDR3: CVSCRDGLAGDEQFF
DNA: TGCGTCAGCTGCCGAGATGGTCTAGCGGGGGATGAGCAGTTCTTC

D: TRBD1
size: .
V: TRBV11-2
length: 17
J: TRBJ2-5
CDR3: CASSPPGQGLGKENEYF
DNA: TGTGCCAGCAGCCCCCCTGGACAGGGACTTGGGAAAGAGAACGAGTACTTC

D: .
size: .
V: TRBV6-6
length: 15
J: TRBJ1-2
CDR3: CASSYLETNNYDYTF
DNA: TGTGCCAGCAGTTATCTGGAGACGAATAACTATGATTACACCTTC

D: .
size: .
V: TRBV11-2
length: 16
J: TRBJ2-2
CDR3: CASRSTRRGRSGELFF
DNA: TGTGCCAGTAGGTCGACACGTAGAGGGAGGTCCGGGGAGCTGTTTTTT

D: .
size: .
V: TRBV12-3/TRBV12-4
length: 11
J: TRBJ1-3
CDR3: CAARAGNIIYF
DNA: TGTGCCGCCAGGGCCGGAAACATTATATATTTT

D: .
size: many
V: TRBV2
length: 11
J: TRBJ2-1
CDR3: CASTTDNEQFF
DNA: TGTGCCAGCACTACAGACAATGAGCAGTTCTTC

D: .
size: .
V: TRBV6-1
length: 19
J: TRBJ2-2
CDR3: CASSETLPGGAANTGGQFF
DNA: TGTGCCAGCAGTGAAACCCTTCCAGGGGGCGCCGCGAACACCGGGGGGCAGTTTTTT

D: TRBD1
size: .
V: TRBV7-9
length: 16
J: TRBJ1-3
CDR3: CASNSSDRGLRNAIYF
DNA: TGCGCCAGCAACTCGTCGGACAGGGGGCTGAGGAACGCCATATATTTT

D: .
size: few
V: TRBV11-3
length: 14
J: TRBJ2-3
CDR3: CASSFRTSTDTQYF
DNA: TGTGCCAGCAGCTTCAGGACTAGCACAGATACGCAGTATTTT

D: .
size: .
V: TRBV6-1
length: 14
J: TRBJ2-3
CDR3: CASSAVWFTDTQYF
DNA: TGTGCCAGCAGTGCTGTGTGGTTTACAGATACGCAGTATTTT

D: .
size: .
V: TRBV11-3
length: 15
J: TRBJ2-1
CDR3: CASSIGASSSNEQFF
DNA: TGTGCCAGCAGCATCGGGGCCAGCTCCTCCAATGAGCAGTTCTTC

D: .
size: .
V: TRBV4-1
length: 15
J: TRBJ2-2
CDR3: CTSSQDRGATGELFF
DNA: TGCACCAGCAGCCAAGATCGGGGGGCGACCGGGGAGCTGTTTTTT

D: .
size: hyperexpanded
V: TRBV10-3
length: 14
J: TRBJ2-1
CDR3: CAISPTATRDEQFF
DNA: TGTGCCATCAGTCCCACGGCGACCCGGGATGAGCAGTTCTTC

D: .
size: many
V: TRBV28
length: 12
J: TRBJ2-3
CDR3: CASSPFFDTQYF
DNA: TGTGCCAGCAGTCCCTTTTTTGATACGCAGTATTTT